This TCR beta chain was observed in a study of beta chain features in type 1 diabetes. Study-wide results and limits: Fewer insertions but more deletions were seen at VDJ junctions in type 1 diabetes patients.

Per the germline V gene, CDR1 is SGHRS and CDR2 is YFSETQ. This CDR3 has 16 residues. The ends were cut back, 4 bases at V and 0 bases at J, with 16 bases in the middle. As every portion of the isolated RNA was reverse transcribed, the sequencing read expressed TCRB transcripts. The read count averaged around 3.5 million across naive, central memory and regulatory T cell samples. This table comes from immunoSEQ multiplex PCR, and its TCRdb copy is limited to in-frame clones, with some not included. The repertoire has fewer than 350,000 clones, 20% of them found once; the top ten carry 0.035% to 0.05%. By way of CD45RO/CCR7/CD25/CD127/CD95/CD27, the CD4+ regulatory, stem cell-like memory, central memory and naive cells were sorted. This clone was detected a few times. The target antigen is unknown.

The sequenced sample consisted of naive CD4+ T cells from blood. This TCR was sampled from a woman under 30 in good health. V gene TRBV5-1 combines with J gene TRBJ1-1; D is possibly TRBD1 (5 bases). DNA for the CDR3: TGCGCCAGCAGCACGACCGGCCCGGACATGAACACTGAAGCTTTCTTT. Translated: CASSTTGPDMNTEAFF.